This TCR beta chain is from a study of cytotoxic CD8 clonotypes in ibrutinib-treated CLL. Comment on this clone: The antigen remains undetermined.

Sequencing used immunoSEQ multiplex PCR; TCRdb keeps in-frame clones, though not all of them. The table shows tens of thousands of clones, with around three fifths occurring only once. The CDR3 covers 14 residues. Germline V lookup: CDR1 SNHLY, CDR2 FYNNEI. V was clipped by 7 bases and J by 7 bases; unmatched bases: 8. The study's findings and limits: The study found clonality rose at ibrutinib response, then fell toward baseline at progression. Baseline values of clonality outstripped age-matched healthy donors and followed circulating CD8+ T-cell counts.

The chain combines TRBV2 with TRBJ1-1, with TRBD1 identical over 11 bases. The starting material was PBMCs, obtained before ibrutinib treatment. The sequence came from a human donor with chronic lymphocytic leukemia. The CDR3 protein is CASTGQGAFNEAFF. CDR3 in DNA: TGTGCCAGCACAGGACAGGGGGCGTTTAATGAAGCTTTCTTT. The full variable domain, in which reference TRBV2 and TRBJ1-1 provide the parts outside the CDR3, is EPEVTQTPSHQVTQMGQEVILRCVPISNHLYFYWYRQILGQKVEFLVSFYNNEISEKSEIFDDQFSVERPDGSNFTLKIRSTKLEDSAMYFCASTGQGAFNEAFFGQGTRLTVV.